The 12 T cell receptor beta chains below all came from one sample that was sequenced in a study of OX40 agonist ivuxolimab in advanced cancers. Using immunoSEQ multiplex PCR, the repertoire was profiled, and TCRdb retains in-frame clones only, with some absent. The sample includes over 70,000 clones, about 88% of them seen just once. The starting material was CD4+ or CD8+ T cells sorted from blood, obtained in a trial of the OX40 agonist ivuxolimab. The receptor set was obtained from an adult with an advanced solid tumor such as melanoma, head and neck, liver or kidney cancer.

The V and J genes are TRBV29-1 and TRBJ2-5, with a possible D match to TRBD1 (6 bases). The CDR3 extends over 12 amino acids. The V gene lost 3 bases and the J gene lost 6 bases, with 11 bases spanning the gap. Per the germline V gene, CDR1 is SQVTM and CDR2 is ANQGSEA. CDR3: CSVDYRAQTQYF. Here the CDR3 DNA reads TGCAGCGTTGACTACAGGGCCCAGACCCAGTACTTC. Using reference TRBV29-1 and TRBJ2-5 for the parts outside the CDR3, the full variable domain is SAVISQKPSRDICQRGTSLTIQCQVDSQVTMMFWYRQQPGQSLTLIATANQGSEATYESGFVIDKFPISRPNLTFSTLTVSNMSPEDSSIYLCSVDYRAQTQYFGPGTRLLVL.

The rearrangement links TRBV11-2 to TRBJ2-6; D may be TRBD1 or TRBD2 (5 bases each). In germline, CDR1 is SGHAT, CDR2 FQNNGV. There are 17 residues in the CDR3. Between the trimmed V and J ends, which lost 0 bases and 2 bases, there was a span of 11 bases. The CDR3 sequence is CASSLDEGLAGANVLTF. The CDR3 DNA reads TGTGCCAGCAGCTTAGACGAGGGGTTAGCTGGGGCCAACGTCCTGACTTTC.

The J gene is TRBJ1-5, the V gene TRBV6-1; D may be TRBD1 (5 bases). Germline CDR1 and CDR2: MNHNS and SASEGT. The CDR3 extends over 12 amino acids. V was cut by 5 bases and J by 4 bases, with 6 bases left in between. Here the CDR3 DNA reads TGTGCCAGCAGTCAGGGAAATCAGCCCCAGCATTTT. Translated, it gives CASSQGNQPQHF.

This sequence joins TRBV5-1 and TRBJ2-7; a possible D gene is TRBD2 (7 bases). CDR3 size: 15 residues. The V end was cut by 0 bases, the J end by 11 bases, with 21 bases between. CDR1 is SGHRS, CDR2 YFSETQ, per germline. The CDR3 sequence is CASSLARTAWEGKYF. The CDR3 DNA follows: TGCGCCAGCAGCTTGGCCCGGACAGCCTGGGAGGGAAAGTACTTC.

This clone was detected a few times. V gene TRBV5-1 combines with J gene TRBJ1-4; 11 bases line up with TRBD1. Germline V lookup: CDR1 SGHRS, CDR2 YFSETQ. CDR3 length equals 14 residues. The junction had 9 bases not matched to a gene; V was cut back by 7 bases and J by 10 bases. The CDR3 region has the DNA TGCGCCAGCCAAACCGGAGGGACAGGGGGAAAACTGTTTTTT. Its translation is CASQTGGTGGKLFF.

V usage is TRBV28 and J usage is TRBJ1-2; D is unclear. The CDR3 consists of 13 residues. Trimming cost V 7 bases and J 8 bases, with 17 bases left between them. From germline, CDR1 is MDHEN and CDR2 SYDVKM. The CDR3 is CASNFRGSWGYTF. CDR3 in DNA: TGTGCCAGCAACTTCCGGGGATCCTGGGGCTACACCTTC.

The V gene is TRBV18, the J gene TRBJ2-5; D perhaps matches TRBD1 (5 bases). Trimming removed 2 bases from V and 5 bases from J, with 15 bases in between. The germline V gene encodes CDR1 KGHSH and CDR2 LQKENI. The CDR3 totals 15 residues. Here the CDR3 DNA reads TGTGCCAGCTCACCAGTGAGTGGGGCGGAGGAGACCCAGTACTTC. This gives the protein CASSPVSGAEETQYF.

The CDR3 here is CASSLDRNSYEQYF. CDR3 DNA sequence: TGCGCCAGCAGCCTTGACAGGAACTCCTACGAGCAGTACTTC. This chain joins TRBV4-1 and TRBJ2-7, with D perhaps matching TRBD1 (6 bases). The CDR3 extends over 14 amino acids. V shed 4 bases and J shed 0 bases, with 10 bases lying between them. CDR1 is MGHRA, CDR2 YSYEKL, per germline.

The table lists this clone with a count of one. The gene calls are TRBV27 and TRBJ1-6; D possibly corresponds to TRBD1 (6 bases). The germline V gene has CDR1 MNHEY and CDR2 SMNVEV (reference sequence). The CDR3 is 14 amino acids. The V and J ends lost 2 bases and 8 bases respectively, with 10 bases between them. The CDR3 coding sequence is TGTGCCAGCAGTTTACAACAGGGTGATTCACCCCTCCACTTT. This translates into CASSLQQGDSPLHF.

This chain uses TRBV6-1 with TRBJ2-1; D remains ambiguous. In germline, CDR1 is MNHNS, CDR2 SASEGT. Trimming cost V 6 bases and J 2 bases, with 11 bases left between them. The CDR3 sequence is 14 residues long. CDR3 protein: CASSPRHPYNEQFF. The CDR3 DNA reads TGTGCCAGCAGCCCCCGGCACCCCTACAATGAGCAGTTCTTC.

The chain carries TRBV4-2 and TRBJ2-2; 9 bases fit TRBD2. The CDR3 sequence is 16 residues long. Trimming removed 2 bases from V and 3 bases from J; junction bases left unmatched: 4. CDR1 is LGHNA, CDR2 YNFKEQ, per germline. CDR3 in amino acids: CASSQRGGADTGELFF. The CDR3 nucleotides read TGTGCCAGCAGCCAACGCGGGGGGGCAGACACCGGGGAGCTGTTTTTT.

The gene calls are TRBV25-1 and TRBJ2-3, with D possibly matching TRBD1 (5 bases). CDR1 is MGHDK and CDR2 is SYGVNS in the germline V gene. The CDR3 has 14 residues. V lost 3 bases to trimming and J lost 1 base, with 8 bases between them. The CDR3 region has the DNA TGTGCCAGCAGTGACAGGGCACGCACAGATACGCAGTATTTT. Translated: CASSDRARTDTQYF.